This T cell receptor (beta chain) was identified during a study of cytomegalovirus exposure and HLA in healthy donors. PCR primers comprised 60 Vbeta and 13 Jbeta primers. The protocol was immunoSEQ multiplex PCR, while the TCRdb copy is restricted to in-frame clones and leaves out a portion. The sample has 170,000 or so clones, 65% to 85% seen once. Trimming cost V 7 bases and J 4 bases, with 13 bases left between them. The CDR3 is 13 residues long. Germline lookup yields CDR1 MNHNS and CDR2 SASEGT. This clone has more than one count but fewer than ten. Sequences were obtained from PBMCs. The clonotype originates from a woman aged 50 to 65 in good health and CMV-seropositive. The V and J genes are TRBV6-1 and TRBJ1-1; unclear D gene. The CDR3 nucleotides read TGTGCCAGCATAGAGGGAGGAATCACTGAAGCTTTCTTT. As protein: CASIEGGITEAFF.